This T cell receptor beta chain was sequenced for a study of blood T cell repertoires in COVID-19. Study-wide context: Sources were T cells, B-cell-depleted T cells, or PBMCs; the material itself was cDNA or gDNA.

This clone appeared once. Clones were sequenced by immunoSEQ multiplex PCR, and TCRdb holds only the in-frame ones, with some missing. The sample lists about 180,000 clones; approximately 90% were seen once. The CDR3 spans 11 residues. V was pared by 4 bases and J by 8 bases, with 6 bases between. This chain joins TRBV12-3 or TRBV12-4 and TRBJ2-1; D ambiguous. This clonotype was sampled from a woman aged 30 to 39 with acute or convalescent COVID-19. Sequenced material: peripheral blood. The CDR3 nucleotides are TGTGCCAGCAGTTGGCTAGATGAGCAGTTCTTC. It translates to CASSWLDEQFF.